This T cell receptor beta chain was retrieved from a study of human T cells and chemical hapten exposure. Study context: Sensitization was performed using 2% DPC on a 2 cm by 2 cm upper inner arm skin site. Patients were given diphenylcyclopropenone on the scalp weekly across the approximately 25-week study.

The time point here: patch test 2, 6 weeks after DPC sensitization. Treatment indicated: therapeutic diphenylcyclopropenone sensitization with weekly scalp DPC. This clonotype appeared many times. The CDR3 sequence is 15 residues long. V was pared by 5 bases and J by 7 bases, with 11 bases of the junction left unmatched. The germline V gene encodes CDR1 MDHEN and CDR2 SYDVKM. For the library, individual cDNA molecules each received unique molecular identifiers. TCRdb reprocessed the RACE reads with MiXCR, giving one entry per CDR3 protein. This table has about 94,000 distinct CDR3 sequences, 9% to 9.5% appearing once.

The sequence came from a woman between 40 and 50 years old with alopecia areata. Some clones in this sample may be carry-over from other donors' samples. This chain uses TRBV28 with TRBJ1-1; 9 bases map to TRBD1. The sample here was whole blood, taken in connection with sensitization to the hapten diphenylcyclopropenone (DPC). The CDR3 loop reads CASSTTGGSVGEAFF. The CDR3 DNA is TGTGCCAGCAGTACCACAGGGGGCTCGGTGGGTGAAGCTTTCTTT.